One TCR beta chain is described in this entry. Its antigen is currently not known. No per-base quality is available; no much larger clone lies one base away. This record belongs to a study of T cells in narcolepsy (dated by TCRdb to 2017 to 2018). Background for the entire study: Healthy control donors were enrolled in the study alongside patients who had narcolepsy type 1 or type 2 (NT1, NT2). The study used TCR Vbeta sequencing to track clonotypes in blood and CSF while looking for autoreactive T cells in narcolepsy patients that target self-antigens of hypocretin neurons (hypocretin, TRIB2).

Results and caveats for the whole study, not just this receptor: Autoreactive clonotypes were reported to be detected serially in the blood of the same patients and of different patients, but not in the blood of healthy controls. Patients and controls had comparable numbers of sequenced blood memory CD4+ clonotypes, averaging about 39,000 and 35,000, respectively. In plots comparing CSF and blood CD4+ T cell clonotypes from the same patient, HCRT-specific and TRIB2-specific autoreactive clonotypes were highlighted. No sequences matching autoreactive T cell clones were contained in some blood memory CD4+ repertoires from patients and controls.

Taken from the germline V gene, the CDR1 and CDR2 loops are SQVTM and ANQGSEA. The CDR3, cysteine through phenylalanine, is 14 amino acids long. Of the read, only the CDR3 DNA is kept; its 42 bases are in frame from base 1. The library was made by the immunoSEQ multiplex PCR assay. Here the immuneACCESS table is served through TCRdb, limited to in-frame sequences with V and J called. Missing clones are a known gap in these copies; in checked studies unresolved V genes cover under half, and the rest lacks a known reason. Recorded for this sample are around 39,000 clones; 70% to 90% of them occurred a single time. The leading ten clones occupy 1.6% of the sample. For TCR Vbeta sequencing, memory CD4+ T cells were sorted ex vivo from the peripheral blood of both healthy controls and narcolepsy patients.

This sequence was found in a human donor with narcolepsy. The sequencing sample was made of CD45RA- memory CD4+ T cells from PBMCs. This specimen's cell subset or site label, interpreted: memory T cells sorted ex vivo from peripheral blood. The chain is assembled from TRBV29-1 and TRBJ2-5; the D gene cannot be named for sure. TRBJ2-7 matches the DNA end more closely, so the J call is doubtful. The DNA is TGCAGCGTTGAAGATCCAAGGAGTACCTACGAGCAGTACTTC. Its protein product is CSVEDPRSTYEQYF.